The T cell receptor beta chain under discussion was sequenced for a study of T cell responses to AZD1222 COVID-19 vaccine. The CDR3 is 15 amino acids. V gave up 6 bases and J gave up 8 bases; unmatched junction bases: 12. Per germline, CDR1 MDHEN and CDR2 SYDVKM. Data came from immunoSEQ multiplex PCR; TCRdb stores just in-frame clones and leaves some out. The repertoire holds fewer than 200,000 clones, around 90% seen once, with about 1.9% in the top ten. The receptor comes from an adult in good health. Sequencing used peripheral blood, obtained on day 0 of AZD1222 vaccination. This chain joins TRBV28 and TRBJ1-2; 10 nucleotides match TRBD1. CDR3 loop: CASSEIRQGAGGYTF. CDR3 in DNA: TGTGCCAGCAGCGAAATCCGACAGGGGGCTGGGGGCTACACCTTC.